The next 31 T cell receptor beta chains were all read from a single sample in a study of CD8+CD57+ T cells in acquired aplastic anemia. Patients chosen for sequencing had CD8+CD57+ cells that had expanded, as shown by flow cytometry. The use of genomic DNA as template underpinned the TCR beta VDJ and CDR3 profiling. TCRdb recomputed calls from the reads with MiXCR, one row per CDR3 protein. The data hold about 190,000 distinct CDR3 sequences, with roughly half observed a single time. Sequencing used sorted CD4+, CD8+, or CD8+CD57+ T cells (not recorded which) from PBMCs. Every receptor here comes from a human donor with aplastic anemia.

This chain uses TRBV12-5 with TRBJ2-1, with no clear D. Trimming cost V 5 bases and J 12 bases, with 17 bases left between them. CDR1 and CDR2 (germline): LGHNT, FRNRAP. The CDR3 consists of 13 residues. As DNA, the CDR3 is TGTGCTAGTGGTCTCGAAATTGGGGTTGGGCAGTTCTTC. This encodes CASGLEIGVGQFF.

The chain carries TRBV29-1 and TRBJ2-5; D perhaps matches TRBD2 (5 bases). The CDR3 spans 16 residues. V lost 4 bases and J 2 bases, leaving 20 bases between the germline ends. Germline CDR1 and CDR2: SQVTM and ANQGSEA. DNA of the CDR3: TGCAGCGTTGTCCCGAGGAAAGCGGACCAGCAAGAGACCCAGTACTTC. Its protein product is CSVVPRKADQQETQYF.

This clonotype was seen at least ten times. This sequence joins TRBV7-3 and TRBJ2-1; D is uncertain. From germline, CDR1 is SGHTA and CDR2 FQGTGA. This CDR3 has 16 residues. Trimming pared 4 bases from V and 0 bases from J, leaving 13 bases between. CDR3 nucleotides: TGTGCCAGCAGCTCCCGCTCGTCCAGCTCCTACAATGAGCAGTTCTTC. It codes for CASSSRSSSSYNEQFF. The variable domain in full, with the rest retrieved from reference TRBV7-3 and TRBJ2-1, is GAGVSQTPSNKVTEKGKYVELRCDPISGHTALYWYRQSLGQGPEFLIYFQGTGAADDSGLPNDRFFAVRPEGSVSTLKIQRTERGDSAVYLCASSSRSSSSYNEQFFGPGTRLTVL.

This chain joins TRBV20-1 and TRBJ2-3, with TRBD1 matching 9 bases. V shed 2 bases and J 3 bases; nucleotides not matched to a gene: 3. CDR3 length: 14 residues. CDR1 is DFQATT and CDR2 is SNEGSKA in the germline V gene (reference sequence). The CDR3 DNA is TGCAGTGCTAGAAGACAGGGGGGGACAGATACGCAGTATTTT. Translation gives CSARRQGGTDTQYF.

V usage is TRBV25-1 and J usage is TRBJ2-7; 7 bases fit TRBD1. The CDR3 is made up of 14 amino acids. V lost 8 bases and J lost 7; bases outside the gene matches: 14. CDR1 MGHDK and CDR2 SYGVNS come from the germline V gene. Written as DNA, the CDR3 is TGTGCCAGCGTTGAAGGGGGCAGGGGGTCGGAGCAGTACTTC. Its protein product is CASVEGGRGSEQYF.

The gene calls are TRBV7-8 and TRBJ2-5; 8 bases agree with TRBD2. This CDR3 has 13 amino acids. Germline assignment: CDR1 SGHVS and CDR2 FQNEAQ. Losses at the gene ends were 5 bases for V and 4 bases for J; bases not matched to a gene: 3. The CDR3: CASSPGGRETQYF. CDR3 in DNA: TGTGCCAGCAGCCCGGGGGGGAGAGAGACCCAGTACTTC.

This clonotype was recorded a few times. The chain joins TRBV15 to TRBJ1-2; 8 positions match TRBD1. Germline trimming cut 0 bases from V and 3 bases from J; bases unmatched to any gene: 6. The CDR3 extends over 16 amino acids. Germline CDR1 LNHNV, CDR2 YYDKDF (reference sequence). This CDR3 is CATSREGTGSYYGYTF. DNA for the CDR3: TGTGCCACCAGCAGAGAGGGGACAGGCTCTTACTATGGCTACACCTTC.

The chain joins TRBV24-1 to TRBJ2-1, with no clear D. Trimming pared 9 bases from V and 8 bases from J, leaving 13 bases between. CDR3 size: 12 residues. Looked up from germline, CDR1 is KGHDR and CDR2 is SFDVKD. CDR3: CATASKNDEQFF. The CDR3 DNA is TGTGCCACCGCATCAAAAAACGATGAGCAGTTCTTC.

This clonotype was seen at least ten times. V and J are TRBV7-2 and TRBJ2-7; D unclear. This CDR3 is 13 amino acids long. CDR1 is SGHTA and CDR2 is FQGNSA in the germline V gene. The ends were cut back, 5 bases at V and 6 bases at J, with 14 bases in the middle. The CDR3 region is CASSLGNRAEQYF. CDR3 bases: TGTGCCAGCAGCCTGGGGAATAGGGCCGAGCAGTACTTC.

The CDR3 DNA follows: TGTGCCACCAGCAGAGAATCTACCTGGGAGACCCAGTACTTC. It translates to CATSRESTWETQYF. This chain uses TRBV15 with TRBJ2-5; D call uncertain. The CDR3 sequence is 14 residues long. In germline, CDR1 is LNHNV, CDR2 YYDKDF (reference sequence). Trimming left V 0 bases short and J 5 bases short, with 10 bases between. The full variable domain, in which reference TRBV15 and TRBJ2-5 provide the parts outside the CDR3, is DAMVIQNPRYQVTQFGKPVTLSCSQTLNHNVMYWYQQKSSQAPKLLFHYYDKDFNNEADTPDNFQSRRPNTSFCFLDIRSPGLGDTAMYLCATSRESTWETQYFGPGTRLLVL.

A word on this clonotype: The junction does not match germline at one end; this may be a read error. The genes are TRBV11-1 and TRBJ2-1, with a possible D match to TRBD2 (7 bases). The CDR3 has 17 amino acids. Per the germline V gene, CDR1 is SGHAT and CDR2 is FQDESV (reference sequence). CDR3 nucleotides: TGTGCCTGCAGTCGAGACTTGGGAGGGGGTGGTATCGGAGAGCAGTTCTTC. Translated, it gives CACSRDLGGGGIGEQFF.

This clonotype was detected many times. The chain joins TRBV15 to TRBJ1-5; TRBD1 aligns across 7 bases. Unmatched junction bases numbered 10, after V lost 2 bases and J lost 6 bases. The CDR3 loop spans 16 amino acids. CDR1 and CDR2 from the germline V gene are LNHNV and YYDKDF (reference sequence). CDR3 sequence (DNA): TGTGCCACCAGCAGAACCCCGCGACAGGGAAGTCAGCCCCAGCATTTT. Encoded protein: CATSRTPRQGSQPQHF. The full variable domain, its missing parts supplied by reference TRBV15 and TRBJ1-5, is DAMVIQNPRYQVTQFGKPVTLSCSQTLNHNVMYWYQQKSSQAPKLLFHYYDKDFNNEADTPDNFQSRRPNTSFCFLDIRSPGLGDTAMYLCATSRTPRQGSQPQHFGDGTRLSIL.

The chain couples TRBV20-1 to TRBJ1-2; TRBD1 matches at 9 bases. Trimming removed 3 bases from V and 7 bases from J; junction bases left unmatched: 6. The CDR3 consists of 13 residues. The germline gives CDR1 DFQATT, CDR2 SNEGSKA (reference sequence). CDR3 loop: CSAREQGARGYTF. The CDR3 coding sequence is TGCAGTGCTAGGGAACAGGGGGCGCGTGGCTACACCTTC.

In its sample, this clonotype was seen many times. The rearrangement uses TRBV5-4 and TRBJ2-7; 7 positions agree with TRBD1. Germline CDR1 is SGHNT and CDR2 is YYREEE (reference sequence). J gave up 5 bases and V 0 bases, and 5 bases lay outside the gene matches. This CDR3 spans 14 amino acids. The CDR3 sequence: CASSLGQGRNEQYF. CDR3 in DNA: TGTGCCAGCAGCTTGGGACAGGGAAGGAACGAGCAGTACTTC.

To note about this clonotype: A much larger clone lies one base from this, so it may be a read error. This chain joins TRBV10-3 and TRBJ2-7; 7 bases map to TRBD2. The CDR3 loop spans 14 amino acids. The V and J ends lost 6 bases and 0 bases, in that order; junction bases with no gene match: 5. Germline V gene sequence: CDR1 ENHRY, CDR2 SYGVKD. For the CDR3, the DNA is TGTGCCATCAGGTGGACTAGTGCCTCCTACGAGCAGTACTTC. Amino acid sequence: CAIRWTSASYEQYF.

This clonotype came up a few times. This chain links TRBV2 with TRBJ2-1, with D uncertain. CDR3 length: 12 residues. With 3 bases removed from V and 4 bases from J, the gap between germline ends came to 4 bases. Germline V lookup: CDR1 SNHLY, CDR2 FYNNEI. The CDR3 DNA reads TGTGCCAGCAGTGATGGGTACAATGAGCAGTTCTTC. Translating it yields CASSDGYNEQFF.

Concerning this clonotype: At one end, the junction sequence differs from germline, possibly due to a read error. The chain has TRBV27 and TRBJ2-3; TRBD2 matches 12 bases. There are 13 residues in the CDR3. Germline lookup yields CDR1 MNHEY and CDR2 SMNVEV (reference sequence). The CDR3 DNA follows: TGTGCCAGCAGCACTCCTAGCGGGAGGGCCCATGTATTT. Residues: CASSTPSGRAHVF.

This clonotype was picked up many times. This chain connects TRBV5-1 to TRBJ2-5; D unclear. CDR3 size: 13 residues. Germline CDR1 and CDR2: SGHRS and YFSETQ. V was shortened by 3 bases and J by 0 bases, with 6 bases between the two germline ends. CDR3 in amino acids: CASSSGYQETQYF. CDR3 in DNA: TGCGCCAGCAGCTCGGGCTACCAAGAGACCCAGTACTTC.

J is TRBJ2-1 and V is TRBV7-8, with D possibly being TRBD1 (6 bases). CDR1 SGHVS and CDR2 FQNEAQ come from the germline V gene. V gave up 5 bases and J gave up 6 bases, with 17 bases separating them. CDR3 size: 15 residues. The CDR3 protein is CASSQRWDIANEQFF. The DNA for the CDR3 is TGTGCCAGCAGCCAGCGCTGGGACATTGCCAATGAGCAGTTCTTC.

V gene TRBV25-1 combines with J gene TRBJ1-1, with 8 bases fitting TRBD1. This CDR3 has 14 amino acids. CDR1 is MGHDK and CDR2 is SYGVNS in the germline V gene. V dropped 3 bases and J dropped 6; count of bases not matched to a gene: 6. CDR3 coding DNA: TGTGCCAGCAGTGATTCGGCAGGGGGCGCTGAAGCTTTCTTT. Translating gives CASSDSAGGAEAFF.

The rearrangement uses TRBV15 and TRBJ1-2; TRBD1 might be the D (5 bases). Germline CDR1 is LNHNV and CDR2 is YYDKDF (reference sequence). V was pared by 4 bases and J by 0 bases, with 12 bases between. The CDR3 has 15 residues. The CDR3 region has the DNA TGTGCCACCAGCAAACCGACAGAGGCTAACTATGGCTACACCTTC. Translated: CATSKPTEANYGYTF.

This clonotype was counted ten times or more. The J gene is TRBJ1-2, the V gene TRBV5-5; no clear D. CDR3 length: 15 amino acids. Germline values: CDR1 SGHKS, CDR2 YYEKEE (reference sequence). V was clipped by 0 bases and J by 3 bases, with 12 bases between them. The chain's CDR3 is CASSLDSPGDYGYTF. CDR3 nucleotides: TGTGCCAGCAGCTTGGACAGCCCTGGGGACTATGGCTACACCTTC.

The CDR3 DNA follows: TGTGCCACCAGTTCGGGACAGAGCTATGGCTACACCTTC. This sequence encodes CATSSGQSYGYTF. V usage is TRBV24-1 and J usage is TRBJ1-2; 7 bases match TRBD1. The V and J ends lost 6 bases and 4 bases, in that order; junction bases with no gene match: 4. The CDR3 extends over 13 amino acids. CDR1 is KGHDR, CDR2 SFDVKD, per germline.

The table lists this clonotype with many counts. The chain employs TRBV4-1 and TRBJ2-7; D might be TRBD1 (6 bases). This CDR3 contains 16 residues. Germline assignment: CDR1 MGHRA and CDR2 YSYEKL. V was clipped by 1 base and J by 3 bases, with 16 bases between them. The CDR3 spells CASSQGATGSVYEQYF. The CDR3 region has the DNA TGCGCCAGCAGCCAAGGTGCGACAGGTAGTGTCTACGAGCAGTACTTC.

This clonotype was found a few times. The CDR3 sequence is CATSRLIGNTEAFF. The CDR3, as DNA: TGTGCCACCAGCAGACTTATAGGGAACACTGAAGCTTTCTTT. The V and J genes are TRBV15 and TRBJ1-1, with D hard to call. Deletions cut 2 bases from V and 1 base from J, with 8 bases between. In germline, CDR1 is LNHNV, CDR2 YYDKDF (reference sequence). The length of the CDR3 is 14 residues.

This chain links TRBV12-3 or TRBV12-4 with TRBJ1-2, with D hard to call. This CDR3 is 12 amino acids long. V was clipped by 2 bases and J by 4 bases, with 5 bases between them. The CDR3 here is CASSLYRYGYTF. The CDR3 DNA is TGTGCCAGCAGTTTATATCGCTATGGCTACACCTTC.

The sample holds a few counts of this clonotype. The CDR3 DNA sequence: TGTGCCAGCAGCTTAGCCAGGGAGACCCAGTACTTC. Protein product: CASSLARETQYF. This chain connects TRBV7-2 to TRBJ2-5; no clear D. Germline loops: CDR1 SGHTA, CDR2 FQGNSA. The CDR3 spans 12 residues. Trimming shortened V by 0 bases and J by 5 bases, and 4 bases separated the two germline ends.

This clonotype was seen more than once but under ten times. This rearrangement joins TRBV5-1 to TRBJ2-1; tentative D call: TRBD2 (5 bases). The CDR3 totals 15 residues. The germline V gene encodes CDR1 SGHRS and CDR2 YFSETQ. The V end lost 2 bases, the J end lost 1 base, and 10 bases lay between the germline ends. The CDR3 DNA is TGCGCCAGCAGCTTAGAAGCGGCATCCTACAATGAGCAGTTCTTC. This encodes CASSLEAASYNEQFF.

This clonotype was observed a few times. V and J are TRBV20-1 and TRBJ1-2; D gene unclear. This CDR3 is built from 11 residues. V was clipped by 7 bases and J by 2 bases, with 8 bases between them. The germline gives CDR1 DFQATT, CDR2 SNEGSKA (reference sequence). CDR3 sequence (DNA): TGCAGTGTTGGCGGGAACTATGGCTACACCTTC. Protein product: CSVGGNYGYTF.

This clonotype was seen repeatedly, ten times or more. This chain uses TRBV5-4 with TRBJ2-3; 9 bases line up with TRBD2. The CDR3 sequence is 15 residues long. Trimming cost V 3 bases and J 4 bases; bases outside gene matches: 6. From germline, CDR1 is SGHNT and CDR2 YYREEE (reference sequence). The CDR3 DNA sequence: TGTGCCAGCAGCTACAGACTAGCGGCGTCAGATACGCAGTATTTT. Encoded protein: CASSYRLAASDTQYF.

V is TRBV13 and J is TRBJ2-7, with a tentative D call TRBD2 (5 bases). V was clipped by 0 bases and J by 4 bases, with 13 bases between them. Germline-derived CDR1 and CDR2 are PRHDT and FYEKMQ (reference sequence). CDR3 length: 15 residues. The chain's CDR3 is CASSLGMDWTYEQYF. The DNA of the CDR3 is TGTGCCAGCAGCTTAGGTATGGACTGGACTTACGAGCAGTACTTC.